This passage covers 30 T cell receptor beta chains from one sample sequenced in a study of shared clonotypes between healthy human individuals. Profiled with immunoSEQ multiplex PCR; TCRdb holds only in-frame clones, not every one. The table includes about 550,000 clones, nearly 97% detected once. CD45RO-negative cells were positively selected for CCR7, leaving out terminally differentiated effector memory CD45RA+ cells. The sequencing sample was made of naive CD8+ T cells sorted from blood. These receptor sequences come from a young woman in good health.

The chain combines TRBV29-1 with TRBJ2-1; 15 nucleotides match TRBD2. Germline V gives CDR1 SQVTM, CDR2 ANQGSEA. This CDR3 has 15 amino acids. Trimming removed 8 bases from V and 8 bases from J; junction bases left unmatched: 10. The CDR3 coding sequence is TGCAGCTCTGGACTAGCGGGAGGGTCTTGGTATGAGCAGTTCTTC. Encoded protein: CSSGLAGGSWYEQFF.

This chain joins TRBV4-1 and TRBJ2-6, with D tentatively TRBD1 or TRBD2 (6 bases each). Germline V CDR1 and CDR2: MGHRA, YSYEKL. V lost 1 base to trimming and J lost 4 bases, with 11 bases between them. This CDR3 contains 16 residues. The CDR3 bases are TGCGCCAGCAGCCAAGTTTGGGGGGCCGGGGCCAACGTCCTGACTTTC. Protein product: CASSQVWGAGANVLTF.

In its sample, this clone was seen once. The chain employs TRBV7-8 and TRBJ2-3; 7 bases match TRBD2. The germline CDR1 and CDR2 sequences are SGHVS and FQNEAQ. Trimming at V came to 1 base and at J to 2 bases, leaving 3 bases not matched to a gene. The CDR3 spans 15 residues. The CDR3: CASSLGGGNTDTQYF. The CDR3 coding sequence is TGTGCCAGCAGCTTAGGGGGAGGGAACACAGATACGCAGTATTTT.

The chain is built from TRBV7-8 and TRBJ2-7; perhaps TRBD2 as D (6 bases). The V and J ends lost 5 bases and 2 bases respectively, with 19 bases between them. Germline CDR1 reads SGHVS; CDR2 reads FQNEAQ. The length of the CDR3 is 16 residues. In DNA, the CDR3 is TGTGCCAGCAGCCCCGGGCTTCTAGCGCGTCCCTACGAGCAGTACTTC. Translating gives CASSPGLLARPYEQYF. Together with reference TRBV7-8 and TRBJ2-7, the CDR3 gives the full variable domain: GAGVSQSPRYKVAKRGQDVALRCDPISGHVSLFWYQQALGQGPEFLTYFQNEAQLDKSGLPSDRFFAERPEGSVSTLKIQRTQQEDSAVYLCASSPGLLARPYEQYFGPGTRLTVT.

The V gene is TRBV27, the J gene TRBJ1-2, with TRBD1 identical over 7 bases. V lost 1 base, J lost 6 bases, and 5 bases stayed unmatched. The length of the CDR3 is 14 residues. The V gene's germline CDR1 is MNHEY and CDR2 SMNVEV (reference sequence). The chain's CDR3 is CASSLFHGQDGYTF. The DNA for the CDR3 is TGTGCCAGCAGTTTATTTCATGGACAGGATGGCTACACCTTC.

This clone was seen a handful of times. V and J are TRBV19 and TRBJ1-2; maybe TRBD1 (5 bases). V lost 2 bases to trimming and J lost 7 bases, with 23 bases between them. Germline V CDR1 and CDR2: LNHDA, SQIVND (reference sequence). This CDR3 has 17 residues. CDR3: CASSIQLKGPAVGGYTF. The CDR3 nucleotides read TGTGCCAGTAGTATACAACTTAAGGGGCCGGCGGTTGGTGGCTACACCTTC.

This clone appeared once. This rearrangement joins TRBV6-1 to TRBJ1-1; D is possibly TRBD1 (6 bases). V lost 1 base, J lost 5 bases, and 11 bases lay in between. The CDR3 is made up of 14 amino acids. Germline V gives CDR1 MNHNS, CDR2 SASEGT. The CDR3 nucleotides read TGTGCCAGCAGTGAAGAGGGGGTGGGTACTGAAGCTTTCTTT. Translated: CASSEEGVGTEAFF.

The genes are TRBV27 and TRBJ2-3; D remains ambiguous. Trimming stripped 2 bases from V and 3 bases from J, with 9 bases between. The CDR3 consists of 14 residues. The germline V gene has CDR1 MNHEY and CDR2 SMNVEV (reference sequence). CDR3 DNA: TGTGCCAGCAGTTTAGACGGGTGGACAGATACGCAGTATTTT. Its protein product is CASSLDGWTDTQYF.

The table lists this clone with a count of one. The J gene is TRBJ2-1, the V gene TRBV7-9; the D is unclear. The CDR3 is 12 amino acids. Germline V gene lookup returns CDR1 SEHNR and CDR2 FQNEAQ (reference sequence). Trimming took 10 bases from V and 9 from J, leaving 16 bases between them. In nucleotides, the CDR3 is TGTGCCACCTCCCGGGCGGTTGTTGAGCAGTTCTTC. This codes for CATSRAVVEQFF.

This clone was recorded once. The chain couples TRBV28 to TRBJ2-2; maybe TRBD2 (6 bases). Germline V gene lookup returns CDR1 MDHEN and CDR2 SYDVKM. Trimming shortened V by 3 bases and J by 0 bases, and 11 bases separated the two germline ends. CDR3 length: 16 amino acids. CDR3 sequence (DNA): TGTGCCAGCAGTTTCATCGGGAGATCGAACACCGGGGAGCTGTTTTTT. Protein: CASSFIGRSNTGELFF. Supplemented by reference TRBV28 and TRBJ2-2, the full variable domain reads DVKVTQSSRYLVKRTGEKVFLECVQDMDHENMFWYRQDPGLGLRLIYFSYDVKMKEKGDIPEGYSVSREKKERFSLILESASTNQTSMYLCASSFIGRSNTGELFFGEGSRLTVL.

This chain links TRBV25-1 with TRBJ2-1; TRBD1 aligns across 7 bases. V was clipped by 6 bases and J by 4 bases; unmatched bases: 3. The length of the CDR3 is 13 residues. The germline CDR1 and CDR2 sequences are MGHDK and SYGVNS. The CDR3 region has the DNA TGTGCCAGCAGCAGGGGGATTTACAATGAGCAGTTCTTC. As protein: CASSRGIYNEQFF.

This chain links TRBV6-5 with TRBJ2-2, with D unresolved. Germline assignment: CDR1 MNHEY and CDR2 SVGAGI. The CDR3 runs to 12 residues. V lost 3 bases and J 5 bases, leaving 4 bases between the germline ends. CDR3 nucleotides: TGTGCCAGCAGTTATCGGACCGGGGAGCTGTTTTTT. It specifies CASSYRTGELFF.

The genes are TRBV7-8 and TRBJ1-1; D call uncertain. CDR3 length: 16 residues. CDR1 and CDR2 from the germline V gene are SGHVS and FQNEAQ. V lost 2 bases and J lost 0, with 13 bases in between. CDR3 sequence reads: CASSLSGPSMNTEAFF. The CDR3 nucleotides read TGTGCCAGCAGCTTATCCGGACCCTCCATGAACACTGAAGCTTTCTTT.

This chain uses TRBV2 with TRBJ1-1, with D possibly TRBD1 on 6 matching bases. The length of the CDR3 is 16 residues. CDR1 SNHLY and CDR2 FYNNEI come from the germline V gene. V dropped 1 base and J dropped 1 base, with 13 bases sitting between them. CDR3 nucleotide sequence: TGTGCCAGCAGTGAAGGCAAGACAGGCCGGAACACTGAAGCTTTCTTT. Its translation is CASSEGKTGRNTEAFF.

The chain carries TRBV5-1 and TRBJ1-1; no clear D gene. The germline V and J ends were trimmed by 2 bases and 5 bases, with 13 bases remaining between them. CDR1 is SGHRS, CDR2 YFSETQ, per germline. The length of the CDR3 is 14 residues. CDR3 sequence (DNA): TGCGCCAGCAGCTTAAGAACAGTCGGGACTGAAGCTTTCTTT. Its protein product is CASSLRTVGTEAFF.

V is TRBV29-1 and J is TRBJ2-1, with TRBD2 identical over 9 bases. CDR1 SQVTM and CDR2 ANQGSEA come from the germline V gene. V shed 2 bases and J 7 bases; nucleotides not matched to a gene: 9. This CDR3 comprises 15 residues. CDR3 sequence reads: CSVESGGRALNEQFF. In DNA, the CDR3 is TGCAGCGTTGAAAGTGGCGGGAGGGCCTTGAATGAGCAGTTCTTC.

The V call is TRBV4-1, the J call TRBJ2-7; D is tentatively TRBD1 or TRBD2 (5 bases each). The CDR3 is 16 residues long. Deletions cut 3 bases from V and 0 bases from J, with 15 bases between. Germline lookup yields CDR1 MGHRA and CDR2 YSYEKL. The DNA for the CDR3 is TGCGCCAGCAGCCAGGGGACGGCTATATTCTCCTACGAGCAGTACTTC. Its protein product is CASSQGTAIFSYEQYF.

V usage is TRBV29-1 and J usage is TRBJ2-7; D might be TRBD1 (6 bases). The CDR3 extends over 15 amino acids. Trimming cost V 0 bases and J 2 bases, with 14 bases left between them. Germline CDR1 reads SQVTM; CDR2 reads ANQGSEA. CDR3 bases: TGCAGCGTTGAAGATCAGGGAAGGGGGACCTACGAGCAGTACTTC. This codes for CSVEDQGRGTYEQYF.

The rearrangement joins TRBV7-8 to TRBJ2-3; 7 bases agree with TRBD2. After removal of 5 bases from V and 0 bases from J, the junction contained 11 bases not matched to a gene. This CDR3 is 17 amino acids long. CDR1 SGHVS and CDR2 FQNEAQ come from the germline V gene. The CDR3: CASSKQAGVPSTDTQYF. For the CDR3, the DNA is TGTGCCAGCAGCAAACAGGCGGGAGTACCTAGCACAGATACGCAGTATTTT.

Comments on this clone: Other DNA sequences from this sample encode an identical CDR3 as well. The rearrangement links TRBV19 to TRBJ2-7, with D maybe TRBD2 (6 bases). Trimming cost V 3 bases and J 2 bases, with 8 bases left between them. The CDR3 has 13 amino acids. Germline V gives CDR1 LNHDA, CDR2 SQIVND (reference sequence). The CDR3 reads CASSMGGAYEQYF. In DNA form, the CDR3 reads TGTGCCAGTAGTATGGGGGGAGCCTACGAGCAGTACTTC.

The chain combines TRBV4-1 with TRBJ2-4; D may be TRBD1 (5 bases). Trimming removed 2 bases at V and 1 base at J, with 12 bases between. The CDR3 is 16 residues long. In germline, CDR1 is MGHRA, CDR2 YSYEKL. CDR3 nucleotides: TGCGCCAGCAGCCAATTTCCAGGGAAGGCCAAAAACATTCAGTACTTC. Its protein product is CASSQFPGKAKNIQYF.

The V call is TRBV6-7, the J call TRBJ2-7; a possible D gene is TRBD2 (6 bases). TRBV6-7 is an ORF; its function is uncertain. The CDR3 runs 17 residues. V shed 3 bases and J shed 4 bases, with 22 bases lying between them. CDR3 DNA sequence: TGTGCCAGCAGTTATATCACCTTCCGGGAGTATAGGTACGAGCAGTACTTC. This translates into CASSYITFREYRYEQYF.

The chain joins TRBV10-3 to TRBJ2-6; unclear D gene. CDR3 length: 16 residues. Trimming shortened V by 3 bases and J by 0 bases, and 9 bases separated the two germline ends. Germline CDR1 ENHRY, CDR2 SYGVKD. The CDR3 bases are TGTGCCATCAGTGATCTGGGTAGCTCTGGGGCCAACGTCCTGACTTTC. Its protein is CAISDLGSSGANVLTF.

V gene TRBV15 combines with J gene TRBJ2-7, with D possibly called TRBD1 or TRBD2 (5 bases each). This CDR3 is built from 15 residues. Trimming shortened V by 0 bases and J by 4 bases, and 13 bases separated the two germline ends. The germline V gene has CDR1 LNHNV and CDR2 YYDKDF (reference sequence). The CDR3 nucleotides read TGTGCCACCAGCAGAGATGGGGACCGGTGGTACGAGCAGTACTTC. Residues: CATSRDGDRWYEQYF.

V is TRBV4-1 and J is TRBJ2-7; D uncertain. The germline gives CDR1 MGHRA, CDR2 YSYEKL. The ends were cut back, 0 bases at V and 1 base at J, with 7 bases in the middle. CDR3 size: 14 residues. CDR3 nucleotides: TGCGCCAGCAGCCAAGAAGAGCTATCCTACGAGCAGTACTTC. This gives the protein CASSQEELSYEQYF.

This rearrangement joins TRBV27 to TRBJ1-5; 7 bases are shared with TRBD1. Germline CDR1 is MNHEY and CDR2 is SMNVEV (reference sequence). V was clipped by 6 bases and J by 10 bases; unmatched bases: 12. The CDR3 sequence is 14 residues long. The CDR3 spells CASRIGGAEHPQHF. CDR3 in DNA: TGTGCCAGCAGGATAGGGGGCGCCGAGCATCCCCAGCATTTT.

The chain links TRBV27 to TRBJ1-3, with D tentatively TRBD1 (5 bases). Germline V gene lookup returns CDR1 MNHEY and CDR2 SMNVEV (reference sequence). V dropped 6 bases and J dropped 0 bases, with 12 bases sitting between them. The CDR3 is 15 residues long. DNA for the CDR3: TGTGCCAGCAGCCCGTGGGGGGACTCTGGAAACACCATATATTTT. Translation gives CASSPWGDSGNTIYF.

The chain couples TRBV11-2 to TRBJ2-5; no firm D call. This CDR3 comprises 13 residues. The V end lost 4 bases, the J end lost 1 base, and 7 bases lay between the germline ends. Germline CDR1 and CDR2: SGHAT and FQNNGV. This chain's CDR3 is CASSSWPQETQYF. The CDR3 DNA reads as TGTGCCAGCAGCTCCTGGCCCCAAGAGACCCAGTACTTC. Looking up the rest from reference TRBV11-2 and TRBJ2-5 gives the full variable domain: EAGVAQSPRYKIIEKRQSVAFWCNPISGHATLYWYQQILGQGPKLLIQFQNNGVVDDSQLPKDRFSAERLKGVDSTLKIQPAKLEDSAVYLCASSSWPQETQYFGPGTRLLVL.

V is TRBV9 and J is TRBJ2-7; the match to TRBD1 covers 10 bases. Losses at the gene ends were 2 bases for V and 3 bases for J; bases not matched to a gene: 2. In germline, CDR1 is SGDLS, CDR2 YYNGEE. This CDR3 comprises 14 residues. The CDR3 sequence: CASSVGQGYYEQYF. CDR3 DNA sequence: TGTGCCAGCAGCGTGGGACAGGGGTACTACGAGCAGTACTTC.

In its sample, this clone was seen once. The rearrangement joins TRBV10-3 to TRBJ1-3; D is ambiguous. Germline CDR1 is ENHRY and CDR2 is SYGVKD. This CDR3 spans 16 amino acids. Trimming pared 3 bases from V and 1 base from J, leaving 13 bases between. The CDR3 loop reads CAISDYLGGSGNTIYF. Here the CDR3 DNA reads TGTGCCATCAGTGATTATTTAGGAGGGTCTGGAAACACCATATATTTT.